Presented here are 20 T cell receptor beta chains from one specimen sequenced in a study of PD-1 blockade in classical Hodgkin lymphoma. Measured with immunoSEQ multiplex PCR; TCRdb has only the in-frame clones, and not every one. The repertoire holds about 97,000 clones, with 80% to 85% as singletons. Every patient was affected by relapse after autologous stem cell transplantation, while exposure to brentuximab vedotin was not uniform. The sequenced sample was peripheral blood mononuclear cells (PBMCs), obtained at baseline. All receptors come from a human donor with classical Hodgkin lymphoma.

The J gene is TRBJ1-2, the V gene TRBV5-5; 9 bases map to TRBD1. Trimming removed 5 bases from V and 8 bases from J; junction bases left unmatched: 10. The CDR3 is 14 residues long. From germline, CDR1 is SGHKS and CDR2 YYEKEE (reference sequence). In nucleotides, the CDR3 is TGTGCCAGCAGAACCCCGGGACAGGGTAGCGGCTACACCTTC. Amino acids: CASRTPGQGSGYTF.

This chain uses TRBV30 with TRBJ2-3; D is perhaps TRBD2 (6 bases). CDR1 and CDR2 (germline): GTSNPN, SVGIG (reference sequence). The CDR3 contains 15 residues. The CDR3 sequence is CATSFGALLTDTQYF. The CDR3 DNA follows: TGTGCGACTAGTTTCGGGGCCCTCCTCACAGATACGCAGTATTTT.

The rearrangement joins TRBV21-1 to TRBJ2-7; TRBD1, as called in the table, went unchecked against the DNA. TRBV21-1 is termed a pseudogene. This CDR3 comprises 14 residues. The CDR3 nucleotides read TGTGCCAGCAGCGAAAGGGACAGTTTCTACGAGCAGTACTTC. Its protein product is CASSERDSFYEQYF.

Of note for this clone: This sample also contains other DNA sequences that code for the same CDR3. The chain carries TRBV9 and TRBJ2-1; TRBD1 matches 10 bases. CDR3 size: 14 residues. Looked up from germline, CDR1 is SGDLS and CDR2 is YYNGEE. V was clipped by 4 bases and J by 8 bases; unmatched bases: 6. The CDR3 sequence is CASSPGQGSDEQFF. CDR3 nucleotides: TGTGCCAGCAGCCCGGGACAGGGGTCCGATGAGCAGTTCTTC.

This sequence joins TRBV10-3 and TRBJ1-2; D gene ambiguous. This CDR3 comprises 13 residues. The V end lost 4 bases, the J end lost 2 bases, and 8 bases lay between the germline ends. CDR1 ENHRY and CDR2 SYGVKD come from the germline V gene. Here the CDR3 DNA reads TGTGCCATCAGTGGGGGATACAACTATGGCTACACCTTC. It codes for CAISGGYNYGYTF.

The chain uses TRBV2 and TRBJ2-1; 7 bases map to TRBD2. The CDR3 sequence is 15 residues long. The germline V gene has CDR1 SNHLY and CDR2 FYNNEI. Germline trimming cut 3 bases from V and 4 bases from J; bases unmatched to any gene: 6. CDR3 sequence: CASSDLGLTYNEQFF. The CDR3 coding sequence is TGTGCCAGCAGTGACTTGGGACTAACTTACAATGAGCAGTTCTTC.

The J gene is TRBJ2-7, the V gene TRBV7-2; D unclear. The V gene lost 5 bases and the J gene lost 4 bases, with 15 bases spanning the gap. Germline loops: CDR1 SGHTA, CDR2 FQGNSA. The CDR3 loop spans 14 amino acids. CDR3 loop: CASSQLRTGYEQYF. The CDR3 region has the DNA TGTGCCAGCAGCCAACTCCGGACCGGGTACGAGCAGTACTTC.

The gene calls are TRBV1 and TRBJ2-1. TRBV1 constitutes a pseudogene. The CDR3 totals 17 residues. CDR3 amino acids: CTSSQVSRLSSYNEQFF. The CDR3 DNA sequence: TGCACCAGCAGCCAAGTTTCCCGGCTTAGCTCCTACAATGAGCAGTTCTTC.

CDR3 nucleotides: TGTGCCAGTAGGGACTTGAGCTCCTACAATGAGCAGTTCTTC. It encodes CASRDLSSYNEQFF. V is TRBV19 and J is TRBJ2-1, with D perhaps matching TRBD2 (5 bases). Per the germline V gene, CDR1 is LNHDA and CDR2 is SQIVND (reference sequence). This CDR3 comprises 14 residues. V lost 6 bases and J 0 bases, leaving 9 bases between the germline ends.

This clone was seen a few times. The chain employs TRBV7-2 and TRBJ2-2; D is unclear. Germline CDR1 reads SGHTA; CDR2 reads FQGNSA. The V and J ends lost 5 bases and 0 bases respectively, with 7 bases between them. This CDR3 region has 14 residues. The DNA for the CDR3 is TGTGCCAGCAGCCCTTACTCGAACACCGGGGAGCTGTTTTTT. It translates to CASSPYSNTGELFF.

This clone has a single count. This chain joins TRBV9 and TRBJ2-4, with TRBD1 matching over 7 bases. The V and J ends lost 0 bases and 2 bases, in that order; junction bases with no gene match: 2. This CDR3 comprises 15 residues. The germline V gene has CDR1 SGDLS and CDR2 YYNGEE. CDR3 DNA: TGTGCCAGCAGCGTAGAGGACAGGCCCAAAAACATTCAGTACTTC. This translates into CASSVEDRPKNIQYF.

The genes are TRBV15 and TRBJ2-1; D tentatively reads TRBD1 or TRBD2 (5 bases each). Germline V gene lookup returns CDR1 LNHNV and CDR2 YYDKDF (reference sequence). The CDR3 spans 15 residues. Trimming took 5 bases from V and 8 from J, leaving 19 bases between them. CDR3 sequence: CATSQRTQRGDEQFF. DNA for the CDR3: TGTGCCACCAGCCAGAGGACTCAGAGGGGCGATGAGCAGTTCTTC.

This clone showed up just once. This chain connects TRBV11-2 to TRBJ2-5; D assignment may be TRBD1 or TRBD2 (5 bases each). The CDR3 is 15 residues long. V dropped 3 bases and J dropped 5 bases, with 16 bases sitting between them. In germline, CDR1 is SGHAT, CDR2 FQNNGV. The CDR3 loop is CASSLLIGTEETQYF. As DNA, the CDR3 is TGTGCCAGCAGCTTGCTGATAGGGACGGAGGAGACCCAGTACTTC. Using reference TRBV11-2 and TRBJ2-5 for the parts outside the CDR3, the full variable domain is EAGVAQSPRYKIIEKRQSVAFWCNPISGHATLYWYQQILGQGPKLLIQFQNNGVVDDSQLPKDRFSAERLKGVDSTLKIQPAKLEDSAVYLCASSLLIGTEETQYFGPGTRLLVL.

The CDR3 spells CASSQGQGADYGYTF. In DNA, the CDR3 is TGTGCCAGCAGCCAGGGACAGGGGGCTGACTATGGCTACACCTTC. The rearrangement links TRBV27 to TRBJ1-2; 12 bases are a match to TRBD1. With V trimmed by 6 bases and J by 3 bases, 5 bases remained unmatched. Germline V gene data show CDR1 as MNHEY and CDR2 as SMNVEV (reference sequence). The CDR3 covers 15 residues.

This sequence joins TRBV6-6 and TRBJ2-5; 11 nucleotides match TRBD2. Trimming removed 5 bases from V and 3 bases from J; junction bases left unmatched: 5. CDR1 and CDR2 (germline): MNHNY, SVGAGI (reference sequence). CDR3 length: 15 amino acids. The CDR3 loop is CASSLSTSGKETQYF. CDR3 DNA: TGTGCCAGCAGTCTTTCGACTAGCGGGAAAGAGACCCAGTACTTC.

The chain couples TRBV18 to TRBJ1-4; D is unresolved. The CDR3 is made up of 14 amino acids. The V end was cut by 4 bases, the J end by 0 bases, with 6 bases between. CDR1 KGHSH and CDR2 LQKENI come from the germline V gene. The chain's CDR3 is CASSLVATNEKLFF. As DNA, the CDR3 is TGTGCCAGCTCACTGGTTGCAACTAATGAAAAACTGTTTTTT.

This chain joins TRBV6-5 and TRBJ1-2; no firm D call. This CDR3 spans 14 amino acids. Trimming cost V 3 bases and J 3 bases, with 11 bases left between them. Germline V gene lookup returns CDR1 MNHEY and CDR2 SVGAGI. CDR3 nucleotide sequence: TGTGCCAGCAGTTATAGATCGGGATACTATGGCTACACCTTC. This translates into CASSYRSGYYGYTF.

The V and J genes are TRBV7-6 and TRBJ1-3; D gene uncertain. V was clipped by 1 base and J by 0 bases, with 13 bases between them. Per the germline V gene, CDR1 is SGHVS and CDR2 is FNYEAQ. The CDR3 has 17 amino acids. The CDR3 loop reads CASSLETATFSGNTIYF. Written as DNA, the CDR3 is TGTGCCAGCAGCTTAGAAACAGCGACTTTCTCTGGAAACACCATATATTTT.

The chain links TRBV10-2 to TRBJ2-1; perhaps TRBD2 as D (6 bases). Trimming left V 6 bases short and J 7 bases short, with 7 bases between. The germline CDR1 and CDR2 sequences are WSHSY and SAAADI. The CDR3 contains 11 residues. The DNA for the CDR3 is TGCGCCAGCAGGCGGGATAATGAGCAGTTCTTC. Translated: CASRRDNEQFF.

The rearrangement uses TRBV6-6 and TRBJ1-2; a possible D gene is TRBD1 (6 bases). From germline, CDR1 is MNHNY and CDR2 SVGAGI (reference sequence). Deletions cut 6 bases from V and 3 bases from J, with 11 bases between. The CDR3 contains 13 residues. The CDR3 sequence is CASSPDSDYGYTF. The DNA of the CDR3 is TGTGCCAGCAGCCCGGACAGCGACTATGGCTACACCTTC.